This T cell receptor (beta chain) was recovered during a study of neurological immune-mediated disorders. CDR3 size: 13 residues. V was pared by 5 bases and J by 1 base, with 9 bases between. Germline assignment: CDR1 MNHEY and CDR2 SVGAGI. This clonotype was detected many times. As for the cDNA, it was generated by 5'RACE with 10-nucleotide random UMIs. TCRdb reprocessed the 5' RACE reads with MiXCR, giving one entry per CDR3 protein. The sample shows 50,000 to 60,000 distinct CDR3 sequences, under 5% of them seen only once. The origin of this receptor is a woman between 35 and 50 years old with multiple sclerosis. Sequenced: CD4+ T cells from blood. This sequence joins TRBV6-5 and TRBJ2-7; a possible D gene is TRBD2 (6 bases). This chain's CDR3 is CASSRGTSYEQYF. In DNA, the CDR3 is TGTGCCAGCAGTCGTGGGACTTCCTACGAGCAGTACTTC.